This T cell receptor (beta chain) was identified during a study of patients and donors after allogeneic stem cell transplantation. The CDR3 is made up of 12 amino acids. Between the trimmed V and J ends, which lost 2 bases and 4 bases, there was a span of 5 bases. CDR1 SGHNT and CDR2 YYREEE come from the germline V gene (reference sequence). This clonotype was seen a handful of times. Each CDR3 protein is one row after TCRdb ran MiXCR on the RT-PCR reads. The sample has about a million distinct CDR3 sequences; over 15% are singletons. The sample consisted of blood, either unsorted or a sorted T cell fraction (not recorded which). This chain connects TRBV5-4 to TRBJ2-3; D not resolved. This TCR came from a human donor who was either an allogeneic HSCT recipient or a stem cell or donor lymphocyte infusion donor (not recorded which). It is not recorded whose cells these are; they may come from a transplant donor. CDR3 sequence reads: CASSFPPDTQYF. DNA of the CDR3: TGTGCCAGCAGCTTTCCGCCAGATACGCAGTATTTT.